This TCR beta chain came from a study of spatial heterogeneity in lung cancer. Study as a whole: Combinations of a unique TCR and a UMI were tallied in raw reads, and on average each appeared more than ten times.

By share of the sample, this clonotype is medium-sized. Its cognate antigen is unknown. Via MiXCR, TCRdb re-called the 5' RACE reads, giving one row per CDR3 protein. The sample gives several thousand distinct CDR3 sequences, 6.5% to 8.5% of which show up once; around 16% is in the top ten. Time point specified: sample taken at primary tumor resection. The study sequenced unsorted whole RNA from tumor, nontumor lung or frozen PBMC. V dropped 5 bases and J dropped 8 bases, with 21 bases sitting between them. The CDR3 totals 16 residues. Germline values: CDR1 SGHTA, CDR2 FQGNSA. Regarding the study as a whole: In tumors, expanded intratumoral alpha and beta TCR counts tracked mutation counts.

The sequenced sample was lung tumor tissue, obtained at surgery. The chain couples TRBV7-2 to TRBJ1-4, with D possibly TRBD1 on 5 matching bases. The receptor was derived from a female donor with early-stage non-small cell lung cancer. CDR3 in DNA: TGTGCCAGCAGCGAGGGGAGGCGCGGGGACCTCGAAAAACTGTTTTTT. This translates into CASSEGRRGDLEKLFF. The variable domain in full, with the rest retrieved from reference TRBV7-2 and TRBJ1-4, is GAGVSQSPSNKVTEKGKDVELRCDPISGHTALYWYRQSLGQGLEFLIYFQGNSAPDKSGLPSDRFSAERTGGSVSTLTIQRTQQEDSAVYLCASSEGRRGDLEKLFFGSGTQLSVL.